Below, 13 T cell receptor beta chains from the same sample are listed, as sequenced in a study of molecular identifiers for immune sequencing clone quantification. TCRdb redid the calling of the PCR reads with MiXCR, one entry per CDR3 protein. The sample has about half a million distinct CDR3 sequences, 20% to 25% seen once. Sequenced: naive CD8+ T cells from blood, with Jurkat cell RNA spiked in. Subset specified: FACS-sorted CD8+CD4-CCR7+CD45RA+ naive T cells. These receptor sequences come from a human donor in good health. Some libraries in this study had Jurkat cell RNA spiked in.

Worth noting for this clonotype: Given the absence of the conserved phenylalanine or tryptophan at the CDR3 end, a read error is likely. The gene calls are TRBV29-1 and TRBJ2-5, with 15 bases fitting TRBD2. The ends lost 3 bases at V and 4 bases at J; junction bases unmatched: 6. CDR1 and CDR2 from the germline V gene are SQVTM and ANQGSEA. This CDR3 is 16 amino acids long. The DNA of the CDR3 is TGCAGCGTTGACGCTCCGGGACTAGCGGGAGGAGAGACCCAGTACCTC. It translates to CSVDAPGLAGGETQYL.

This clonotype was observed a handful of times. The CDR3 DNA sequence: TGTGCCAGCAGGCCTGGACAGCTCGACGAGCAGTACTTC. It specifies CASRPGQLDEQYF. The chain carries TRBV28 and TRBJ2-7; perhaps TRBD1 as D (6 bases). Looked up from germline, CDR1 is MDHEN and CDR2 is SYDVKM. CDR3 length equals 13 residues. V shed 6 bases and J shed 5 bases, with 14 bases lying between them. The full variable domain, in which reference TRBV28 and TRBJ2-7 provide the parts outside the CDR3, is DVKVTQSSRYLVKRTGEKVFLECVQDMDHENMFWYRQDPGLGLRLIYFSYDVKMKEKGDIPEGYSVSREKKERFSLILESASTNQTSMYLCASRPGQLDEQYFGPGTRLTVT.

The sample holds many counts of this clonotype. The J gene is TRBJ2-1, the V gene TRBV5-1, with D tentatively TRBD1 (6 bases). This CDR3 spans 16 amino acids. Trimming took off 4 bases at V and 9 bases at J, with 23 bases between the two ends. Looked up from germline, CDR1 is SGHRS and CDR2 is YFSETQ. CDR3 amino acids: CASSESPWTAVVEQFF. The CDR3 DNA reads as TGCGCCAGCAGCGAATCCCCCTGGACAGCGGTAGTTGAGCAGTTCTTC.

Concerning this clonotype itself: This clone may be a read error of a much larger clone one base away. The chain links TRBV4-3 to TRBJ2-3; tentatively, D is TRBD1 (6 bases). CDR3 size: 15 residues. CDR1 LGHNA and CDR2 YSLEER come from the germline V gene. Trimming removed 0 bases from V and 9 bases from J, with 16 bases in between. CDR3: CASSQETGNVRTQYF. In DNA, the CDR3 is TGCGCCAGCAGCCAAGAAACAGGGAATGTTCGAACGCAGTATTTT.

This clonotype came up many times. V and J are TRBV5-8 and TRBJ2-3; TRBD2 aligns across 9 bases. The CDR3 has 16 amino acids. Germline V gene lookup returns CDR1 SGHTS and CDR2 YDEGEE. V lost 0 bases to trimming and J lost 2 bases; unmatched junction nucleotides: 4. Here the CDR3 DNA reads TGTGCCAGCAGCTTGGGACTAGCGGCTAACACAGATACGCAGTATTTT. Residues: CASSLGLAANTDTQYF. Using reference TRBV5-8 and TRBJ2-3 for the parts outside the CDR3, the full variable domain is EAGVTQSPTHLIKTRGQQATLRCSPISGHTSVYWYQQALGLGLQFLLWYDEGEERNRGNFPPRFSGRQFPNYSSELNVNALELEDSALYLCASSLGLAANTDTQYFGPGTRLTVL.

This clonotype was seen many times. The CDR3, as DNA: TGTGCCAGCAGCTCAGGGGATAGCGGGGTCACAGATACGCAGTATTTT. Encoded protein: CASSSGDSGVTDTQYF. The chain is built from TRBV7-9 and TRBJ2-3; TRBD2 matches 8 bases. This CDR3 is built from 16 residues. Germline V gives CDR1 SEHNR, CDR2 FQNEAQ (reference sequence). V shed 4 bases and J 2 bases; nucleotides not matched to a gene: 8.

This clonotype showed up just a few times. The V call is TRBV6-5, the J call TRBJ1-2; D possibly corresponds to TRBD1 (5 bases). The CDR3 consists of 14 residues. V lost 0 bases and J 4 bases, leaving 9 bases between the germline ends. In germline, CDR1 is MNHEY, CDR2 SVGAGI. The CDR3 sequence: CASSYSEDTYGYTF. The CDR3 nucleotides are TGTGCCAGCAGTTACTCAGAGGACACCTATGGCTACACCTTC.

This clonotype was seen more than once but under ten times. V is TRBV19 and J is TRBJ1-5; D is ambiguous. Between the trimmed V and J ends, which lost 3 bases and 4 bases, there was a span of 13 bases. The CDR3 sequence is 15 residues long. Germline CDR1 is LNHDA and CDR2 is SQIVND (reference sequence). In nucleotides, the CDR3 is TGTGCCAGTAGTATGACGGCCAGAGAAAATCAGCCCCAGCATTTT. This gives the protein CASSMTARENQPQHF.

As concerns this clonotype: A read error likely explains this, since a far larger clone differs by one base. Since the CDR3 does not end with the conserved phenylalanine or tryptophan, this likely comes from a read error. The genes are TRBV5-6 and TRBJ2-7, with 7 bases aligning to TRBD2. The CDR3 runs to 13 residues. Looked up from germline, CDR1 is SGHDT and CDR2 is YYEEEE. V lost 4 bases and J lost 2; bases outside the gene matches: 3. CDR3 DNA: TGTGCCAGCAGCCTAGGGACTACCTACGAGCAGTACCTC. Protein sequence: CASSLGTTYEQYL.

As for this clonotype: This could be a read error, since a much larger clone is one nucleotide away. V usage is TRBV24-1 and J usage is TRBJ2-2; 11 nucleotides line up with TRBD2. The CDR3 extends over 16 amino acids. Germline values: CDR1 KGHDR, CDR2 SFDVKD. CDR3 bases: TGTGCCGCCAGTGACTCTAGCGGGGGGCTCACCGGGGAGCTGTTTTTT. This sequence encodes CAASDSSGGLTGELFF.

At least ten counts were recorded for this clonotype. The V gene is TRBV12-3 or TRBV12-4, the J gene TRBJ2-2; D gene unclear. Trimming took off 3 bases at V and 4 bases at J, with 9 bases between the two ends. There are 14 residues in the CDR3. CDR3 region: CASSFLGRTGELFF. The DNA for the CDR3 is TGTGCCAGCAGTTTCCTCGGACGCACCGGGGAGCTGTTTTTT.

A few counts support this clonotype. V usage is TRBV24-1 and J usage is TRBJ1-2; D is perhaps TRBD1 (5 bases). Germline lookup yields CDR1 KGHDR and CDR2 SFDVKD. The CDR3 spans 15 residues. The V gene lost 4 bases and the J gene lost 4 bases, with 15 bases spanning the gap. CDR3 amino acids: CATSDKGTDVYGYTF. For the CDR3, the DNA is TGTGCCACCAGTGACAAAGGGACGGATGTCTATGGCTACACCTTC.

This clonotype was picked up many times. This chain links TRBV13 with TRBJ2-2, with D hard to call. V lost 2 bases to trimming and J lost 2 bases, with 9 bases between them. The CDR3 spans 15 residues. Germline V CDR1 and CDR2: PRHDT, FYEKMQ (reference sequence). CDR3 in amino acids: CASSLKGINTGELFF. In DNA, the CDR3 is TGTGCCAGCAGCTTAAAGGGAATAAACACCGGGGAGCTGTTTTTT.